The TCR beta chain described here comes from a study of blood T cell repertoires in COVID-19. Authors' processing steps: Estimation of nucleated cell counts was performed using reference gene primer amplification. Using immunoSEQ multiplex PCR, the repertoire was profiled, and TCRdb retains in-frame clones only, with some absent. That table gives V, J and clone size, and the DNA gave D and trimming. The sample has about 250,000 clones, about 90% seen once. The TCR sequence derives from a woman in her twenties or thirties with acute COVID-19. Sequencing was carried out using PBMCs or T cells enriched from blood (not recorded which).

For the CDR3, the DNA is TGTGCCAGCAGCTTGAGCGGGGGAACGGGGGAGCTGTTTTTT. Its protein product is CASSLSGGTGELFF. The chain uses TRBV7-2 and TRBJ2-2; 8 positions agree with TRBD2. J gave up 8 bases and V 3 bases, and 5 bases lay outside the gene matches. The CDR3 covers 14 residues. Germline V gene data show CDR1 as SGHTA and CDR2 as FQGNSA.